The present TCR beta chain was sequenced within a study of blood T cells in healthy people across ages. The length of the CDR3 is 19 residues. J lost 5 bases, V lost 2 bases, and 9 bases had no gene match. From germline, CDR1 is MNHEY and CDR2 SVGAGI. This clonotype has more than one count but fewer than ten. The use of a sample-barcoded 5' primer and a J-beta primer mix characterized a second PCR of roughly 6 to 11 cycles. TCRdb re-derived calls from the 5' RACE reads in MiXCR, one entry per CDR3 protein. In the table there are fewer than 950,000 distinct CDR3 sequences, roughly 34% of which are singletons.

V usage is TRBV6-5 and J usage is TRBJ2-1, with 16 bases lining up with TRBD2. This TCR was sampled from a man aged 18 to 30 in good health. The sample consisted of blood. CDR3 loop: CASSYPPGTSGGVDNEQFF. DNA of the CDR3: TGTGCCAGCAGTTACCCACCCGGGACTAGCGGGGGGGTCGACAATGAGCAGTTCTTC.